These T cell receptor beta chains were read from a single sample in a study of shared clonotypes between healthy human individuals. Generated by immunoSEQ multiplex PCR, the TCRdb table keeps only in-frame clones and is missing some. Of 450,000 to 600,000 clones in the sample, about four fifths were seen once. Specimen: PBMCs. These receptors were collected from a woman in her forties in good health. Some clones in this sample may be carry-over from other donors' samples. Both conserved end residues are part of each CDR3. D genes are given only for firm matches. Clone sizes are given selectively: once, few, many, or a class where the clone is expanded.

abundance,j_gene,len,v_gene,d_gene,CDR3nt,CDR3aa
few,TRBJ2-7,19,TRBV18,-,TGTGCCAGCGCACCCGAAAAGTGGGGGGTAAAACAGTTCCCCTACGAGCAGTACTTC,CASAPEKWGVKQFPYEQYF
-,TRBJ2-1,13,TRBV5-1,-,TGCGCCAGCAGCTTGGCTGGCCACAATGAGCAGTTCTTC,CASSLAGHNEQFF
-,TRBJ1-5,11,TRBV6-1,-,TGTGCCAGCAGTCCTCTTCAGCCCCAGCATTTT,CASSPLQPQHF
-,TRBJ1-5,16,TRBV19,TRBD1,TGTGCCAGTAGTATGGATGGGACAGGGCTCAATCAGCCCCAGCATTTT,CASSMDGTGLNQPQHF
-,TRBJ1-2,15,TRBV5-5,-,TGTGCCAGCAGCTTGGGGCCGGACGAAGGCTATGGCTACACCTTC,CASSLGPDEGYGYTF
-,TRBJ1-2,13,TRBV9,-,TGTGCCAGCAGCGTAGTTGGGGGCTATGGCTACACCTTC,CASSVVGGYGYTF
-,TRBJ2-7,14,TRBV18,TRBD1,TGTGCCAGCTCACCAAACCCGACAGGGAACGAGCAGTACTTC,CASSPNPTGNEQYF
-,TRBJ2-1,13,TRBV2,-,TGTGCCAGCAGTGAAGCCCGGGGCGGGGAGCAGTTCTTC,CASSEARGGEQFF
-,TRBJ2-1,22,TRBV10-1,TRBD2,TGCGCCAGCAGTGAGTCGAAGGGGACTAGCGGGAGGGCCCAAAGCTCCTACAATGAGCAGTTCTTC,CASSESKGTSGRAQSSYNEQFF
-,TRBJ2-7,16,TRBV4-1,TRBD1,TGCGCCAGCAGCCAAACTCCGGGACAGGGGCGGCACGAGCAGTACTTC,CASSQTPGQGRHEQYF
-,TRBJ2-5,16,TRBV4-1,-,TGCGCCAGCAGCCAAGATCGGGGGCTTAGGCAAGAGACCCAGTACTTC,CASSQDRGLRQETQYF
-,TRBJ2-1,15,TRBV5-4,TRBD2,TGTGCCAGCAGCTTGCGGGAGGATGGCTACAATGAGCAGTTCTTC,CASSLREDGYNEQFF
once,TRBJ2-2,14,TRBV30,TRBD2,TGTGCCTGGGCTAGCGGGAAGGTTTCCGGGGAGCTGTTTTTT,CAWASGKVSGELFF
-,TRBJ2-1,14,TRBV11-3,-,TGTGCCAGCAGCCGGGGTAGCACCTACAATGAGCAGTTCTTC,CASSRGSTYNEQFF
-,TRBJ1-1,15,TRBV14,-,TGTGCCAGCAGCCAAGATCCAGGACTGAACACTGAAGCTTTCTTT,CASSQDPGLNTEAFF
-,TRBJ2-7,15,TRBV7-9,-,TGTGCCAGCAGCTTATGGGCCCATACGGGTAACGAGCAGTACTTC,CASSLWAHTGNEQYF
-,TRBJ2-1,14,TRBV6-5,-,TGTGCCAGCAGTTACTCGTTGGGAGGCAATGAGCAGTTCTTC,CASSYSLGGNEQFF
-,TRBJ1-4,14,TRBV2,-,TGTGCCAGCAGTAGTCATGCAACTAATGAAAAACTGTTTTTT,CASSSHATNEKLFF
-,TRBJ1-4,16,TRBV11-2,-,TGTGCCAGCAGCTCTTACGACGTAGATGGTAATGAAAAACTGTTTTTT,CASSSYDVDGNEKLFF
-,TRBJ2-7,15,TRBV7-2,TRBD2,TGTGCCAGCAGGGAAAGACTAGCGGGGTCCTACGAGCAGTACTTC,CASRERLAGSYEQYF